This TCR beta chain was recovered during a study of T cell repertoires in cytomegalovirus infection. Across the study: Both a matching HLA type and CMV infection were indicated by public TCR beta signatures. Overall study findings and caveats: There were HLA-C-restricted CMV-specific TCR beta clonotypes dominating the ex vivo response. Cumulative public TCR beta family frequency identified carriers of CMV plus the relevant HLA.

CDR3 length: 15 amino acids. Looked up from germline, CDR1 is ENHRY and CDR2 is SYGVKD. V lost 1 base and J lost 7, with 14 bases in between. A word on this clonotype: What it binds is not known.

TCRdb fed the reads into MiXCR, producing one record per CDR3 protein. The sample yields approximately 700,000 distinct CDR3 sequences, less than 40% seen once. Sequencing was carried out using PBMCs. The chain is built from TRBV10-3 and TRBJ2-1; D remains ambiguous. This sequence originates from a human donor in good health (CMV status not recorded). Some clones in this sample may be carry-over from other donors' samples. This CDR3 reads CAISEYVPTKNEQFF. The CDR3 coding sequence is TGTGCCATCAGTGAGTACGTCCCCACTAAGAATGAGCAGTTCTTC.